The clone carrying this T cell receptor (beta chain) was counted between two and nine times. Clones were read by immunoSEQ multiplex PCR, and TCRdb kept only the in-frame ones, dropping some. There are some 13,000 clones in the sample; roughly a fifth occur only once, and approximately 6.1% lies in the top ten. Treatment in this sample: randomized to nivolumab then ipilimumab (arm A) or the reverse (arm B). These data are taken from a study of sequential checkpoint blockade in melanoma. V dropped 4 bases and J dropped 6 bases, with 17 bases sitting between them. The V gene's germline CDR1 is SGHRS and CDR2 YFSETQ. The CDR3 has 15 residues.

This chain joins TRBV5-1 and TRBJ2-1, with D tentatively TRBD2 (6 bases). The source material was tumor tissue (inferred from file names), sampled from a patient given nivolumab and ipilimumab in sequence. The sequence was obtained from a human donor with melanoma. The CDR3 DNA reads TGCGCCAGCAGCCCTAAGGGAGGCCCTACCAATGAGCAGTTCTTC. Protein product: CASSPKGGPTNEQFF.